This T cell receptor beta chain is from a study of blood T cell repertoires in COVID-19. Whole-study context: Samples taken during acute and convalescent COVID-19 were collected in the United States, Italy and Spain. Sample material is recorded as cDNA or gDNA derived from T cells, B-cell-depleted T cells, or PBMCs.

Individuals drawn from approximately 26 US areas were about 18 to 95 years old. The V end was cut by 2 bases, the J end by 7 bases, with 9 bases between. There are 13 residues in the CDR3. Germline CDR1 MGHRA, CDR2 YSYEKL. Using immunoSEQ multiplex PCR, the repertoire was profiled, and TCRdb retains in-frame clones only, with some absent. The sample carries about 280,000 clones, approximately 91% recorded once. The source of this sequence is a woman aged 25 to 39 who had recovered from COVID-19. Sequencing input: PBMCs or T cells enriched from blood (not recorded which). The chain recombines TRBV4-1 with TRBJ1-5; D not certain. CDR3 DNA sequence: TGCGCCAGCAGCCAACCCCGGTCCCAGCCCCAGCATTTT. This codes for CASSQPRSQPQHF.